The next 26 T cell receptor beta chains were all read from a single sample in a study of cytomegalovirus exposure and HLA in healthy donors. PCR involved 60 Vbeta and 13 Jbeta primers. The repertoire was sequenced with immunoSEQ multiplex PCR; TCRdb's copy has only in-frame clones and lacks some. Counted here are about 74,000 clones, around 70% occurring once; the ten biggest clones make up roughly 11%. Sample: PBMCs. These receptors all stem from a woman aged 40 to 50 in good health and CMV-seropositive.

The count of this clone is one. V and J are TRBV5-1 and TRBJ1-1; D remains ambiguous. V lost 0 bases, J lost 0 bases, and 9 bases lay in between. The germline V gene has CDR1 SGHRS and CDR2 YFSETQ. The CDR3 extends over 15 amino acids. The CDR3 DNA is TGCGCCAGCAGCTTGGCAGTCAGTATGAACACTGAAGCTTTCTTT. It encodes CASSLAVSMNTEAFF.

This chain joins TRBV7-9 and TRBJ2-3, with D unclear. This CDR3 contains 11 residues. Trimming cost V 5 bases and J 12 bases, with 12 bases left between them. Germline assignment: CDR1 SEHNR and CDR2 FQNEAQ (reference sequence). This CDR3 is CASSADSPQYF. The DNA of the CDR3 is TGTGCCAGCAGCGCCGATAGCCCCCAGTATTTT.

J is TRBJ2-2 and V is TRBV29-1, with 9 positions matching TRBD1. The CDR3 has 14 residues. The V segment lost 4 bases and the J segment 6 bases; nucleotides outside the gene matches: 6. Germline CDR1 and CDR2: SQVTM and ANQGSEA. The CDR3 loop is CSVGRTGVPGELFF. The CDR3 DNA reads TGCAGCGTTGGTAGGACAGGGGTTCCCGGGGAGCTGTTTTTT.

The chain is built from TRBV6-1 and TRBJ2-2; 7 bases map to TRBD1. The V gene end was trimmed by 6 bases and the J gene end by 2 bases; junction bases not matched to a gene: 3. The CDR3 extends over 14 amino acids. Germline V gene data show CDR1 as MNHNS and CDR2 as SASEGT. CDR3 nucleotide sequence: TGTGCCAGCAGGGCAGGGGGTAACACCGGGGAGCTGTTTTTT. Encoded protein: CASRAGGNTGELFF.

This chain links TRBV11-2 with TRBJ2-7; weak D call: TRBD2 (6 bases). This CDR3 has 14 residues. The germline CDR1 and CDR2 sequences are SGHAT and FQNNGV. V dropped 7 bases and J dropped 0 bases, with 13 bases sitting between them. The CDR3 region has the DNA TGTGCCAGCACCCTCAGGAGGGACTCCTACGAGCAGTACTTC. Protein product: CASTLRRDSYEQYF.

V usage is TRBV11-3 and J usage is TRBJ2-1; D perhaps matches TRBD1 (6 bases). Germline V gene sequence: CDR1 SGHNT, CDR2 YENEEA. Trimming took off 1 base at V and 11 bases at J, with 15 bases between the two ends. The CDR3 is 14 amino acids. CDR3: CASSLGQGYGQQFF. CDR3 sequence (DNA): TGTGCCAGCAGCTTAGGCCAGGGGTATGGACAGCAGTTCTTC.

This clone has more than one count but fewer than ten. V is TRBV4-1 and J is TRBJ2-5, with a possible D match to TRBD1 (5 bases). Looked up from germline, CDR1 is MGHRA and CDR2 is YSYEKL. The ends were cut back, 2 bases at V and 1 base at J, with 8 bases in the middle. The CDR3 loop spans 14 amino acids. CDR3 DNA: TGCGCCAGCAGCCAACGGCAGGGCCAAGAGACCCAGTACTTC. Translation: CASSQRQGQETQYF.

J is TRBJ2-1 and V is TRBV19, with D possibly matching TRBD2 (5 bases). The germline V gene has CDR1 LNHDA and CDR2 SQIVND (reference sequence). CDR3 size: 15 residues. Trimming took off 3 bases at V and 6 bases at J, with 15 bases between the two ends. CDR3 DNA sequence: TGTGCCAGTAGTATTAGAGGGTTGGTGGGCAATGAGCAGTTCTTC. Encoded protein: CASSIRGLVGNEQFF.

The chain employs TRBV5-1 and TRBJ2-1, with 7 bases identical to TRBD2. This CDR3 has 14 residues. J lost 8 bases, V lost 6 bases, and 11 bases had no gene match. Germline values: CDR1 SGHRS, CDR2 YFSETQ. The CDR3 nucleotides are TGCGCCAGCAATCTTCGCGGGAGTGGGCATGAGCAGTTCTTC. Protein: CASNLRGSGHEQFF.

This chain links TRBV28 with TRBJ1-4; possible D gene TRBD1, 5 bases. Trimming removed 1 base at V and 0 bases at J, with 6 bases between. The CDR3 is 15 residues long. Germline V lookup: CDR1 MDHEN, CDR2 SYDVKM. CDR3 amino acids: CASSLSTATNEKLFF. As DNA, the CDR3 is TGTGCCAGCAGTTTATCGACAGCAACTAATGAAAAACTGTTTTTT.

V usage is TRBV28 and J usage is TRBJ1-2; D gene uncertain. The CDR3 length is 13 residues. Germline values: CDR1 MDHEN, CDR2 SYDVKM. V was shortened by 2 bases and J by 6 bases, with 10 bases between the two germline ends. In nucleotides, the CDR3 is TGTGCCAGCAGTTTACAGTGGTTTGATGGCTACACCTTC. As protein: CASSLQWFDGYTF.

There are a few counts of this clone. In DNA form, the CDR3 reads TGTGCCAGCAGCCAGGCGGGGGGTGGTAACATTCAGTACTTC. Its translation is CASSQAGGGNIQYF. The chain couples TRBV4-2 to TRBJ2-4; 8 bases are shared with TRBD2. The CDR3 runs 14 residues. CDR1 is LGHNA and CDR2 is YNFKEQ in the germline V gene. V lost 3 bases to trimming and J lost 7 bases; unmatched junction nucleotides: 5.

V and J are TRBV5-1 and TRBJ2-1; 9 bases agree with TRBD1. Per the germline V gene, CDR1 is SGHRS and CDR2 is YFSETQ. V dropped 4 bases and J dropped 6; count of bases not matched to a gene: 5. The CDR3 spans 14 residues. CDR3 in amino acids: CASSGTGYGNEQFF. The CDR3, as DNA: TGCGCCAGCAGCGGGACAGGGTATGGCAATGAGCAGTTCTTC.

The rearrangement joins TRBV25-1 to TRBJ2-1; 10 bases agree with TRBD1. V lost 2 bases and J lost 8; bases outside the gene matches: 6. Germline values: CDR1 MGHDK, CDR2 SYGVNS. This CDR3 contains 15 residues. In DNA, the CDR3 is TGTGCCAGCAGTGAAACCGGGACAGGGGTCCATGAGCAGTTCTTC. It yields the protein CASSETGTGVHEQFF.

Only a few counts were recorded for this clone. The chain uses TRBV7-9 and TRBJ2-2; D is perhaps TRBD2 (6 bases). Per the germline V gene, CDR1 is SEHNR and CDR2 is FQNEAQ (reference sequence). The CDR3 is 14 amino acids. Trimming shortened V by 5 bases and J by 4 bases, and 11 bases separated the two germline ends. The CDR3 DNA sequence: TGTGCCAGCAGCCTGCTCGGGGGCACCGGGGAGCTGTTTTTT. This encodes CASSLLGGTGELFF.

The chain has TRBV2 and TRBJ2-2; 9 positions match TRBD2. CDR1 SNHLY and CDR2 FYNNEI come from the germline V gene. The CDR3 runs 18 residues. V was pared by 0 bases and J by 2 bases, with 7 bases of the junction left unmatched. CDR3 sequence reads: CASSEAILAGPNTGELFF. The CDR3 coding sequence is TGTGCCAGCAGTGAAGCGATCCTAGCGGGGCCTAACACCGGGGAGCTGTTTTTT.

This clone was counted between two and nine times. J is TRBJ1-5 and V is TRBV28; 8 bases are a match to TRBD1. The germline V gene encodes CDR1 MDHEN and CDR2 SYDVKM. CDR3 length: 19 amino acids. With V trimmed by 6 bases and J by 0 bases, 16 bases remained unmatched. The CDR3 nucleotides are TGTGCCAGCAGCCTGCTGTCGGGACAGGCCCCTTATAGCAATCAGCCCCAGCATTTT. As protein: CASSLLSGQAPYSNQPQHF.

The sample holds one count of this clone. This chain connects TRBV27 to TRBJ1-4; D gene unclear. In germline, CDR1 is MNHEY, CDR2 SMNVEV (reference sequence). The CDR3 has 14 amino acids. Trimming took off 8 bases at V and 3 bases at J, with 13 bases between the two ends. The CDR3, as DNA: TGTGCCAGCGGTAGTGGAGTTCCTAATGAAAAACTGTTTTTT. Translated: CASGSGVPNEKLFF.

The chain recombines TRBV19 with TRBJ2-5; 9 bases agree with TRBD2. The CDR3 spans 15 residues. Germline CDR1 LNHDA, CDR2 SQIVND (reference sequence). Trimming removed 2 bases from V and 3 bases from J; junction bases left unmatched: 4. CDR3 protein: CASSIRASGEETQYF. The CDR3 nucleotides are TGTGCCAGTAGTATAAGGGCTAGCGGGGAAGAGACCCAGTACTTC.

Remarks on this clone: In the same sample, other DNA sequences code for this CDR3. The V gene is TRBV18, the J gene TRBJ2-5; D ambiguous. Trimming shortened V by 6 bases and J by 3 bases, and 5 bases separated the two germline ends. The V gene's germline CDR1 is KGHSH and CDR2 LQKENI. This CDR3 comprises 11 residues. This CDR3 reads CASSPEETQYF. CDR3 bases: TGTGCCAGCTCTCCCGAAGAGACCCAGTACTTC.

This clone was seen a single time. The chain uses TRBV2 and TRBJ2-7; tentative D call: TRBD1 (6 bases). With 6 bases removed from V and 3 bases from J, the gap between germline ends came to 12 bases. The germline V gene encodes CDR1 SNHLY and CDR2 FYNNEI. CDR3 length: 13 residues. The CDR3: CASSIDRIYEQYF. The CDR3 coding sequence is TGTGCCAGCAGCATTGACAGGATCTACGAGCAGTACTTC.

V and J are TRBV7-9 and TRBJ2-1; TRBD2 might be the D (5 bases). The CDR3 length is 12 residues. V gave up 4 bases and J gave up 10 bases, with 11 bases separating them. The germline gives CDR1 SEHNR, CDR2 FQNEAQ (reference sequence). In nucleotides, the CDR3 is TGTGCCAGCAGCTCCCAGCGGCCCGAGCAGTTCTTC. Translation: CASSSQRPEQFF.

This clone has only one observation. The chain combines TRBV2 with TRBJ2-1; 8 positions match TRBD1. Germline-derived CDR1 and CDR2 are SNHLY and FYNNEI. J gave up 0 bases and V 6 bases, and 4 bases lay outside the gene matches. The CDR3 has 15 amino acids. The DNA of the CDR3 is TGTGCCAGCAGGGGAGGACAGGGCTCCTACAATGAGCAGTTCTTC. Translated, it gives CASRGGQGSYNEQFF.

This chain uses TRBV2 with TRBJ1-1; no clear D. V shed 4 bases and J shed 1 base, with 7 bases lying between them. Germline V gives CDR1 SNHLY, CDR2 FYNNEI. The CDR3 is 13 amino acids. The CDR3 sequence is CASSATANTEAFF. In DNA, the CDR3 is TGTGCCAGCAGTGCTACAGCGAACACTGAAGCTTTCTTT.

This clone has a handful of counts. This chain links TRBV7-9 with TRBJ2-7, with D possibly being TRBD2 (7 bases). V was shortened by 6 bases and J by 0 bases, with 12 bases between the two germline ends. The CDR3 covers 14 residues. Germline assignment: CDR1 SEHNR and CDR2 FQNEAQ (reference sequence). CDR3: CASRKGGSSYEQYF. CDR3 DNA sequence: TGTGCCAGCAGGAAGGGGGGGTCCTCCTACGAGCAGTACTTC. Based on the CDR3 plus reference TRBV7-9 and TRBJ2-7, the full variable domain is DTGVSQNPRHKITKRGQNVTFRCDPISEHNRLYWYRQTLGQGPEFLTYFQNEAQLEKSRLLSDRFSAERPKGSFSTLEIQRTEQGDSAMYLCASRKGGSSYEQYFGPGTRLTVT.

This clone was counted a few times. The chain uses TRBV7-9 and TRBJ2-1; 10 bases agree with TRBD2. Germline CDR1 SEHNR, CDR2 FQNEAQ (reference sequence). Unmatched junction bases numbered 9, after V lost 5 bases and J lost 8 bases. The CDR3 runs to 15 residues. CDR3 nucleotide sequence: TGTGCCAGCAGCGGAGAGCGGGAGGGCCGTCATGAGCAGTTCTTC. Translating gives CASSGEREGRHEQFF.